This T cell receptor (beta chain) was found in a study of blood T cells in healthy people across ages. The trim removed 11 bases at V and 1 base at J, leaving 11 bases unmatched. The CDR3 is 15 amino acids. Per the germline V gene, CDR1 is SNHLY and CDR2 is FYNNEI. The second PCR ran about 6 to 12 cycles with a sample-barcoded 5' primer and J-beta primers. TCRdb processed the 5' RACE reads anew with MiXCR; each CDR3 protein has one entry. Counted here are 1.5 million to 2 million distinct CDR3 sequences, less than 50% occurring once; the ten biggest clones make up approximately 2.1%. The specimen was blood. The chain combines TRBV2 with TRBJ2-3; 8 positions match TRBD2. The receptor was derived from a woman aged 35 to 49 in good health. CDR3 loop: CAGPPGGARTDTQYF. The CDR3 nucleotides read TGTGCCGGACCCCCGGGGGGGGCCCGCACAGATACGCAGTATTTT.